This is a list of T cell receptor beta chains from one sample in a study of cytomegalovirus exposure and HLA in healthy donors. The table came from immunoSEQ multiplex PCR; TCRdb's copy has only in-frame clones and leaves some out. The data hold 120,000 to 150,000 clones, with 73% observed a single time. The sequenced sample was PBMCs. The receptor source for this set is a human donor in good health. Each CDR3 is given with its conserved first and last residue. The order of the fields is V gene, clone size, J gene, D gene, CDR3 DNA, CDR3 protein. A D gene is named only where the DNA matches it firmly. Only part of the rows carry a size: once, few, many, or a class if the clone is expanded.

v_call: TRBV13
clone_size: NA
j_call: TRBJ2-5
d_call: TRBD2
cdr3_nt: TGTGCCAGCAGCCACGGACTAGCGGGTGAAGAGACCCAGTACTTC
cdr3_aa: CASSHGLAGEETQYF

v_call: TRBV11-3
clone_size: NA
j_call: TRBJ2-7
d_call: TRBD2
cdr3_nt: TGTGCCAGCAGGGAACTAGGACTAGCGGAATACGAGCAGTACTTC
cdr3_aa: CASRELGLAEYEQYF

v_call: TRBV2
clone_size: NA
j_call: TRBJ2-2
d_call: TRBD2
cdr3_nt: TGTGCCAGCAATCAATGGGTAGCGGGGGGACGAGGGACCGGGGAGCTGTTTTTT
cdr3_aa: CASNQWVAGGRGTGELFF

v_call: TRBV6-5
clone_size: NA
j_call: TRBJ1-2
d_call: NA
cdr3_nt: TGTGCCAGCATTCCCAGGGCGACACCGAGGCATGGCTACACCTTC
cdr3_aa: CASIPRATPRHGYTF

v_call: TRBV4-2
clone_size: NA
j_call: TRBJ1-5
d_call: NA
cdr3_nt: TGTGCCAGCAGTTCCAACAATCAGCCCCAGCATTTT
cdr3_aa: CASSSNNQPQHF

v_call: TRBV11-2
clone_size: NA
j_call: TRBJ1-1
d_call: NA
cdr3_nt: TGTGCCAGCAGCTTAGTCCCGACAGAAGCTTTCTTT
cdr3_aa: CASSLVPTEAFF

v_call: TRBV10-3
clone_size: NA
j_call: TRBJ2-3
d_call: TRBD1
cdr3_nt: TGTGCCATAAACAGGGGTTTGGGCACAGATACGCAGTATTTT
cdr3_aa: CAINRGLGTDTQYF

v_call: TRBV7-9
clone_size: NA
j_call: TRBJ2-7
d_call: TRBD2
cdr3_nt: TGTGCCAGCAGCTCTGGACTAGCGGGGGTACTCGAGCAGTACTTC
cdr3_aa: CASSSGLAGVLEQYF

v_call: TRBV7-9
clone_size: NA
j_call: TRBJ2-7
d_call: NA
cdr3_nt: TGTGCCAGCAGCTTAGAGAGCTCCTACGAGCAGTACTTC
cdr3_aa: CASSLESSYEQYF

v_call: TRBV6-1
clone_size: NA
j_call: TRBJ2-7
d_call: TRBD1
cdr3_nt: TGTGCCAGCAGGGGACAGTCCTCCTACGAGCAGTACTTC
cdr3_aa: CASRGQSSYEQYF

v_call: TRBV10-3
clone_size: few
j_call: TRBJ2-1
d_call: TRBD2
cdr3_nt: TGTGCCATCAGTGGCTCCGGGACTAGCGCATACAATGAGCAGTTCTTC
cdr3_aa: CAISGSGTSAYNEQFF

v_call: TRBV19
clone_size: NA
j_call: TRBJ2-2
d_call: NA
cdr3_nt: TGTGCCAGTACACCAGTTCGGAACACCGGGGAGCTGTTTTTT
cdr3_aa: CASTPVRNTGELFF

v_call: TRBV6-5
clone_size: once
j_call: TRBJ1-1
d_call: NA
cdr3_nt: TGTGCCAGCAGTTACTCCTCTGAAGCTTTCTTT
cdr3_aa: CASSYSSEAFF

v_call: TRBV5-1
clone_size: NA
j_call: TRBJ2-2
d_call: NA
cdr3_nt: TGCGCCAGCAGCTTTAACTGGGACACAACGAACACCGGGGAGCTGTTTTTT
cdr3_aa: CASSFNWDTTNTGELFF

v_call: TRBV5-1
clone_size: NA
j_call: TRBJ2-1
d_call: NA
cdr3_nt: TGCGCCAGCAGCTTATACAGCCTCAATGAGCAGTTCTTC
cdr3_aa: CASSLYSLNEQFF

v_call: TRBV29-1
clone_size: NA
j_call: TRBJ2-1
d_call: NA
cdr3_nt: TGCAGCGCCACCGCGGGTGGCGGGAATGAGCAGTTCTTC
cdr3_aa: CSATAGGGNEQFF

v_call: TRBV2
clone_size: once
j_call: TRBJ2-2
d_call: TRBD2
cdr3_nt: TGTGCCAGCAGTGAGGAAATAGCGGGAGGAAACACCGGGGAGCTGTTTTTT
cdr3_aa: CASSEEIAGGNTGELFF

v_call: TRBV5-4
clone_size: NA
j_call: TRBJ2-2
d_call: TRBD1
cdr3_nt: TGCGCAAGCACAGGGGGGAACGGGGAGCTGTTTTTT
cdr3_aa: CASTGGNGELFF

v_call: TRBV18
clone_size: NA
j_call: TRBJ2-7
d_call: NA
cdr3_nt: TGTGCCAGCTCAGCTTCCGGGACAAACTACGAGCAGTACTTC
cdr3_aa: CASSASGTNYEQYF

v_call: TRBV6-1
clone_size: NA
j_call: TRBJ2-5
d_call: NA
cdr3_nt: TGTGCCAGCAGTGAAGGGGCAGGGCCGGAGACCCAGTACTTC
cdr3_aa: CASSEGAGPETQYF

v_call: TRBV5-5
clone_size: NA
j_call: TRBJ2-5
d_call: NA
cdr3_nt: TGTGCCAGCAGCACCCAGGTTCAAGAGACCCAGTACTTC
cdr3_aa: CASSTQVQETQYF

v_call: TRBV9
clone_size: NA
j_call: TRBJ1-4
d_call: NA
cdr3_nt: TGTGCCAGCAGCGTAGAGGGGCGGTTGGATGAAAAACTGTTTTTT
cdr3_aa: CASSVEGRLDEKLFF

v_call: TRBV13
clone_size: few
j_call: TRBJ2-7
d_call: TRBD1
cdr3_nt: TGTGCCAGCAGCTCTTCTACGGGACAGGGGTCCTCCTACGAGCAGTACTTC
cdr3_aa: CASSSSTGQGSSYEQYF

v_call: TRBV18
clone_size: NA
j_call: TRBJ2-7
d_call: TRBD1
cdr3_nt: TGTGCCAGCTCATCAAATCCGGGACAGGGGGTTTACGAGCAGTACTTC
cdr3_aa: CASSSNPGQGVYEQYF

v_call: TRBV4-1
clone_size: NA
j_call: TRBJ2-5
d_call: NA
cdr3_nt: TGCGCCAGCAGCCAAGATTGGGCAGAGCAAGAGACCCAGTACTTC
cdr3_aa: CASSQDWAEQETQYF

v_call: TRBV5-1
clone_size: NA
j_call: TRBJ1-2
d_call: TRBD1
cdr3_nt: TGCGCCAGCAGCTTCCGGACAGGGGGCGCCTATGGCTACACCTTC
cdr3_aa: CASSFRTGGAYGYTF

v_call: TRBV7-3
clone_size: NA
j_call: TRBJ2-7
d_call: NA
cdr3_nt: TGTGCCAGCAGCTTAGTAACCTACGAGCAGTACTTC
cdr3_aa: CASSLVTYEQYF

v_call: TRBV19
clone_size: few
j_call: TRBJ2-1
d_call: NA
cdr3_nt: TGTGCCAGTAGTACCCTCCGGCTGGAGGAGCAGTTCTTC
cdr3_aa: CASSTLRLEEQFF

v_call: TRBV5-6
clone_size: NA
j_call: TRBJ2-2
d_call: NA
cdr3_nt: TGTGCCAGCAGCTTGGAGACACTCGGTACCGGGGAGCTGTTTTTT
cdr3_aa: CASSLETLGTGELFF

v_call: TRBV7-3
clone_size: few
j_call: TRBJ2-7
d_call: TRBD2
cdr3_nt: TGTGCCAGCAGCTTAACTGGACTAGCGGGAGTTGACGAGCAGTACTTC
cdr3_aa: CASSLTGLAGVDEQYF

v_call: TRBV7-6
clone_size: many
j_call: TRBJ2-1
d_call: TRBD2
cdr3_nt: TGTGCCAGCAGCTTAGCCGGGACTAGCGGGGCTCATGAGCAGTTCTTC
cdr3_aa: CASSLAGTSGAHEQFF

v_call: TRBV6-6
clone_size: few
j_call: TRBJ2-5
d_call: TRBD1
cdr3_nt: TGTGCCAGCGGCTTGACAGGGTCCGAGACCCAGTACTTC
cdr3_aa: CASGLTGSETQYF

v_call: TRBV11-2
clone_size: NA
j_call: TRBJ2-1
d_call: TRBD2
cdr3_nt: TGTGCCAGCAGCTACCAAAGACTAGCGGTTGGTGAGCAGTTCTTC
cdr3_aa: CASSYQRLAVGEQFF

v_call: TRBV5-4
clone_size: NA
j_call: TRBJ2-5
d_call: TRBD1
cdr3_nt: TGTGCCAGCAGCGTTACAGGGGTGGAGACCCAGTACTTC
cdr3_aa: CASSVTGVETQYF

v_call: TRBV10-3
clone_size: NA
j_call: TRBJ1-4
d_call: NA
cdr3_nt: TGTGCCATCAGTGAGGGGAGGGCAACTAATGAAAAACTGTTTTTT
cdr3_aa: CAISEGRATNEKLFF

v_call: TRBV11-2
clone_size: NA
j_call: TRBJ1-2
d_call: NA
cdr3_nt: TGTGCCAGCAGCTTAGTATTTGGGTCCGGGGATGGCTACACCTTC
cdr3_aa: CASSLVFGSGDGYTF

v_call: TRBV5-1
clone_size: NA
j_call: TRBJ2-3
d_call: TRBD2
cdr3_nt: TGCGCCAGCAAACCAGGACTAGCGGGAGGGCCGGTAACAGATACGCAGTATTTT
cdr3_aa: CASKPGLAGGPVTDTQYF

v_call: TRBV29-1
clone_size: NA
j_call: TRBJ2-1
d_call: TRBD1
cdr3_nt: TGCAGCGTTGACAGGGGGCGGAAAAATGAGCAGTTCTTC
cdr3_aa: CSVDRGRKNEQFF

v_call: TRBV6-5
clone_size: NA
j_call: TRBJ1-1
d_call: TRBD1
cdr3_nt: TGTGCCAGCAGCAGGACAGGGGAGAACACTGAAGCTTTCTTT
cdr3_aa: CASSRTGENTEAFF

v_call: TRBV9
clone_size: NA
j_call: TRBJ2-1
d_call: TRBD2
cdr3_nt: TGTGCCAGCAGCGGATCGCTAGCGGGGGTCCACAATGAGCAGTTCTTC
cdr3_aa: CASSGSLAGVHNEQFF

v_call: TRBV6-6
clone_size: NA
j_call: TRBJ2-7
d_call: TRBD2
cdr3_nt: TGTGCCAGCAGTTACAGCGGGAGGGCGGGTGAGCAGTACTTC
cdr3_aa: CASSYSGRAGEQYF

v_call: TRBV2
clone_size: NA
j_call: TRBJ2-3
d_call: NA
cdr3_nt: TGTGCCAGCAGTACGGGGGAGGCGGATACGCAGTATTTT
cdr3_aa: CASSTGEADTQYF

v_call: TRBV2
clone_size: NA
j_call: TRBJ1-3
d_call: NA
cdr3_nt: TGTGCCAGCAGCGCCGGGACAACAACTGGAAACACCATATATTTT
cdr3_aa: CASSAGTTTGNTIYF

v_call: TRBV7-9
clone_size: NA
j_call: TRBJ2-1
d_call: NA
cdr3_nt: TGTGCCAGCAGCTTAGGTGGGCTGGCGATCTCCTACAATGAGCAGTTCTTC
cdr3_aa: CASSLGGLAISYNEQFF

v_call: TRBV6-1
clone_size: few
j_call: TRBJ1-1
d_call: NA
cdr3_nt: TGTGCCAGCAGTGCGAACAGGGAAGCTTTCTTT
cdr3_aa: CASSANREAFF

v_call: TRBV6-5
clone_size: few
j_call: TRBJ2-3
d_call: NA
cdr3_nt: TGTGCCAGCAGTTCAATGGGCGGTAGCGGCACAGATACGCAGTATTTT
cdr3_aa: CASSSMGGSGTDTQYF

v_call: TRBV9
clone_size: once
j_call: TRBJ2-7
d_call: NA
cdr3_nt: TGTGCCAGCAGCGCACCCCGGGAGCTCGAGCAGTACTTC
cdr3_aa: CASSAPRELEQYF

v_call: TRBV19
clone_size: NA
j_call: TRBJ1-1
d_call: NA
cdr3_nt: TGTGCCAGTAGTACCGGACGGGAAACGTTCATGAACACTGAAGCTTTCTTT
cdr3_aa: CASSTGRETFMNTEAFF

v_call: TRBV2
clone_size: few
j_call: TRBJ2-1
d_call: TRBD1
cdr3_nt: TGTGCCAGCGTCGTACTGGGACAGGAGAACAATGAGCAGTTCTTC
cdr3_aa: CASVVLGQENNEQFF

v_call: TRBV28
clone_size: NA
j_call: TRBJ1-2
d_call: NA
cdr3_nt: TGTGCCAGCAGTTCCCGGACAGCCCTCTATGGCTACACCTTC
cdr3_aa: CASSSRTALYGYTF

v_call: TRBV5-4
clone_size: NA
j_call: TRBJ2-7
d_call: NA
cdr3_nt: TGTGCCAGCAGCATAGGGAGGAGCTCCTACGAGCAGTACTTC
cdr3_aa: CASSIGRSSYEQYF

v_call: TRBV18
clone_size: NA
j_call: TRBJ1-1
d_call: NA
cdr3_nt: TGTGCCAGCTCACCAGGCGGCATGAACACTGAAGCTTTCTTT
cdr3_aa: CASSPGGMNTEAFF

v_call: TRBV5-6
clone_size: NA
j_call: TRBJ2-5
d_call: NA
cdr3_nt: TGTGCCAGCAGCTTGGCACTGCAAGAGACCCAGTACTTC
cdr3_aa: CASSLALQETQYF

v_call: TRBV6-5
clone_size: NA
j_call: TRBJ1-2
d_call: TRBD1
cdr3_nt: TGTGCCAGCAGTTTCGGGACAGGGCGTGGCTACACCTTC
cdr3_aa: CASSFGTGRGYTF

v_call: TRBV14
clone_size: NA
j_call: TRBJ1-3
d_call: TRBD1
cdr3_nt: TGTGCCAGCAGCCAAGCTCCATGGGACAGGGTGTCTGGAAACACCATATATTTT
cdr3_aa: CASSQAPWDRVSGNTIYF

v_call: TRBV4-2
clone_size: NA
j_call: TRBJ1-2
d_call: NA
cdr3_nt: TGTGCCAGCAGCCAAGAAGAGAACTCCGCTCGCTACACCTTC
cdr3_aa: CASSQEENSARYTF

v_call: TRBV7-9
clone_size: NA
j_call: TRBJ2-4
d_call: NA
cdr3_nt: TGTGCCAGCAGCCCGCGGGACAGCAAAAACATTCAGTACTTC
cdr3_aa: CASSPRDSKNIQYF

v_call: TRBV6-5
clone_size: NA
j_call: TRBJ2-2
d_call: NA
cdr3_nt: TGTGCCAGCAGTTACCCGCTAAGACAGGACGGGGAGCTGTTTTTT
cdr3_aa: CASSYPLRQDGELFF

v_call: TRBV15
clone_size: NA
j_call: TRBJ2-5
d_call: NA
cdr3_nt: TGTGCCACCAGCAGATTACAGAACCGAGGGGGAGAGACCCAGTACTTC
cdr3_aa: CATSRLQNRGGETQYF